This T cell receptor (beta chain) emerged from a study of post-analysis software for immune sequencing data. Study information: Some patients lacked subtype; others had relapsing-remitting, secondary progressive or progressive-relapsing disease.

General study findings and limits: Those with multiple sclerosis, the patient group, showed significantly lower normalized Chao1 diversity than controls. Five or six TRBV segments, including TRBV5-6, TRBV5-1 and TRBV20-1, were more frequent in patients than controls.

Each TCR beta cDNA library carried unique molecular identifiers. Starting from around 1 to 10 million T cells, the study yielded roughly 0.5 million cDNA molecules. Via MiXCR, TCRdb re-called the PCR reads, giving one row per CDR3 protein. This table has about 770,000 distinct CDR3 sequences, around 42% appearing once. The CDR3 has 16 residues. The germline gives CDR1 LGHNA, CDR2 YSLEER. Trimming stripped 4 bases from V and 1 base from J, with 16 bases between. Details on this clonotype: The antigen is not known.

The genes are TRBV4-3 and TRBJ1-2, with D perhaps TRBD1 (5 bases). The sample consisted of blood. This receptor was identified in a girl aged 10 to 17 with multiple sclerosis. The CDR3: CASSPNAGDINYGYTF. The CDR3 coding sequence is TGCGCCAGCAGCCCTAATGCGGGGGATATTAACTATGGCTACACCTTC.